The entry below gives a single T cell receptor beta chain sequence along with its context. Sequenced by immunoSEQ multiplex PCR; TCRdb stores in-frame clones only, minus some. In the table there are about 130,000 clones, 85% to 90% of which are singletons. The data stem from a study of cytomegalovirus exposure and HLA in healthy donors. V trimming: 2 bases; J trimming: 5 bases; junction bases outside the gene matches: 6. Per the germline V gene, CDR1 is ENHRY and CDR2 is SYGVKD. The CDR3 is 16 amino acids. The sequence came from a man aged 30 to 45 in good health and CMV-seronegative. The sequenced sample was PBMCs. The chain combines TRBV10-3 with TRBJ2-1; 10 bases fit TRBD1. The DNA of the CDR3 is TGTGCCATCAGTGAGCCCGGGGACAGGGGCCACAATGAGCAGTTCTTC. This sequence encodes CAISEPGDRGHNEQFF.